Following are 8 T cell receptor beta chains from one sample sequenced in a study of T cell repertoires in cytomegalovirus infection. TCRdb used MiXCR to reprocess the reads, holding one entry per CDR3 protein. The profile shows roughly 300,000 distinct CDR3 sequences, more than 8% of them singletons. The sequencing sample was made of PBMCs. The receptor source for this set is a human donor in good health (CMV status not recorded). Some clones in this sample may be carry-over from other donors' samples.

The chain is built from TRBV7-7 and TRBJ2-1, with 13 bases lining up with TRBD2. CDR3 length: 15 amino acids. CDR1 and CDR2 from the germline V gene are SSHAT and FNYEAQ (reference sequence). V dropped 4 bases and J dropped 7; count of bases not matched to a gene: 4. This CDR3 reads CASSSTTSGRNEQFF. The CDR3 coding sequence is TGTGCCAGCAGCTCCACGACTAGCGGGAGGAATGAGCAGTTCTTC.

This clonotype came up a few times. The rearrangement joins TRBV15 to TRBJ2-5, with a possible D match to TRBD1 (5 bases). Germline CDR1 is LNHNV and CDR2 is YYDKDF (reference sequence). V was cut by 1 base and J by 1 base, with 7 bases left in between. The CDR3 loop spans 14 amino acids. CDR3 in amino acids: CATSRAGAQETQYF. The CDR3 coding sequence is TGTGCCACCAGCAGAGCTGGGGCCCAAGAGACCCAGTACTTC.

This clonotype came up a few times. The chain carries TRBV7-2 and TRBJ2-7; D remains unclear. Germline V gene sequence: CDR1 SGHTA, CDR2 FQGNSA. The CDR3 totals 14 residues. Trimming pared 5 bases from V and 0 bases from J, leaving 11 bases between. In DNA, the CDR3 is TGTGCCAGCAGCGGTAGTCGGGCCTCCTACGAGCAGTACTTC. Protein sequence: CASSGSRASYEQYF.

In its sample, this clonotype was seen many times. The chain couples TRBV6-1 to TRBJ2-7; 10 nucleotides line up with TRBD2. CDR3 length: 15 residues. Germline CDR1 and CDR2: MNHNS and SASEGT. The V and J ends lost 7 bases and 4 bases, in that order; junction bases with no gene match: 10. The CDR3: CASISGRARMYEQYF. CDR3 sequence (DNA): TGTGCCAGCATAAGCGGGAGGGCTCGGATGTACGAGCAGTACTTC.

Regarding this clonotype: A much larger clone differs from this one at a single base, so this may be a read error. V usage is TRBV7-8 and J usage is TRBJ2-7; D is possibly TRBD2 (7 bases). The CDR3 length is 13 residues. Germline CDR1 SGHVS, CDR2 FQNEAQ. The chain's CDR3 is CACSLGGGGEQYF. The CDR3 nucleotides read TGTGCCTGCAGCTTAGGGGGGGGGGGCGAGCAGTACTTC.

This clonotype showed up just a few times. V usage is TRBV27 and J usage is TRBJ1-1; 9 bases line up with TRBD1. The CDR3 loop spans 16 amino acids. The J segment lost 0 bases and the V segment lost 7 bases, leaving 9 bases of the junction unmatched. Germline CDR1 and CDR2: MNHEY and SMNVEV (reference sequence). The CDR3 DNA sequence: TGTGCCAGCAAATCTACAGGGGGCGGCTTGAACACTGAAGCTTTCTTT. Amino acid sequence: CASKSTGGGLNTEAFF.

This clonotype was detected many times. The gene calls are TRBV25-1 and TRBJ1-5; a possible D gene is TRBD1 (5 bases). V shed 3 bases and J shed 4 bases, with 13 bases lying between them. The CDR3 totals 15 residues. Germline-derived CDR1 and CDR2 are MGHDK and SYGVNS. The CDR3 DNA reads TGTGCCAGCAGTGAGGGGGGGAAGCCAAATCAGCCCCAGCATTTT. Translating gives CASSEGGKPNQPQHF.

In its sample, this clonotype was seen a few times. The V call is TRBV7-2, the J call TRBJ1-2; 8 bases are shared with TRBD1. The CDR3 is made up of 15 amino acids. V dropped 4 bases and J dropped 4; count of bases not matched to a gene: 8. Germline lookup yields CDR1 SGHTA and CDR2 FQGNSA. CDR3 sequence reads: CASSYTTGGGYGYTF. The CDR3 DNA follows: TGTGCCAGCAGCTACACCACAGGGGGGGGCTATGGCTACACCTTC.